These 9 T cell receptor beta chains were sequenced from one sample in a study of blood T cells in healthy people across ages. Combining a sample-barcoded 5' primer with a J-beta primer mix, a second PCR ran for about 7 to 12 cycles. TCRdb fed the 5' RACE reads into MiXCR, producing one record per CDR3 protein. Of some 640,000 distinct CDR3 sequences listed, about 30% were seen once; the top ten hold 15% to 19%. Sequenced material: blood. These receptors came from a woman aged 80 or older in good health.

In its sample, this clonotype was seen many times. The chain recombines TRBV7-9 with TRBJ2-2; D uncertain. Germline V gene lookup returns CDR1 SEHNR and CDR2 FQNEAQ (reference sequence). This CDR3 comprises 12 residues. The V end lost 4 bases, the J end lost 5 bases, and 5 bases lay between the germline ends. The DNA for the CDR3 is TGTGCCAGCAGCTCGGGTACCGGGGAGCTGTTTTTT. The encoded protein is CASSSGTGELFF.

This clonotype was seen at least ten times. Here the CDR3 reads CASSQDGAGYEKLFF. The CDR3 DNA reads as TGCGCCAGCAGCCAAGATGGCGCAGGGTATGAAAAACTGTTTTTT. This chain uses TRBV4-1 with TRBJ1-4; tentative D call: TRBD1 (5 bases). The V gene's germline CDR1 is MGHRA and CDR2 YSYEKL. The CDR3 spans 15 residues. Trimming pared 0 bases from V and 6 bases from J, leaving 11 bases between.

The chain links TRBV20-1 to TRBJ2-1, with D perhaps matching TRBD1 (5 bases). There are 13 residues in the CDR3. Trimming shortened V by 4 bases and J by 5 bases, and 12 bases separated the two germline ends. The germline V gene has CDR1 DFQATT and CDR2 SNEGSKA (reference sequence). The CDR3 coding sequence is TGCAGTGCTACCCCGACAGAGAACAATGAGCAGTTCTTC. Translated: CSATPTENNEQFF.

This clonotype has a count of ten or more. This chain uses TRBV10-3 with TRBJ1-6; 9 positions match TRBD1. Germline V gene lookup returns CDR1 ENHRY and CDR2 SYGVKD. V lost 4 bases and J lost 6; bases outside the gene matches: 4. This CDR3 contains 15 residues. The CDR3 loop is CAISGGQGLNSPLHF. CDR3 in DNA: TGTGCCATCAGTGGGGGACAGGGACTTAATTCACCCCTCCACTTT.

The CDR3 nucleotides are TGCAGCGTTGACAAAGGGGCGCTCACCGGGGAGCTGTTTTTT. Translation: CSVDKGALTGELFF. The chain has TRBV29-1 and TRBJ2-2; D is perhaps TRBD1 (5 bases). The CDR3 runs to 14 residues. V lost 3 bases and J 4 bases, leaving 12 bases between the germline ends. Germline V gives CDR1 SQVTM, CDR2 ANQGSEA.

In its sample, this clonotype was seen a few times. This sequence joins TRBV4-1 and TRBJ2-1; 11 bases fit TRBD2. Trimming at V came to 0 bases and at J to 3 bases, leaving 19 bases not matched to a gene. The CDR3 runs 22 residues. CDR1 and CDR2 from the germline V gene are MGHRA and YSYEKL. The CDR3 sequence is CASSQDGSASGGPLTHYNEQFF. The CDR3 DNA sequence: TGCGCCAGCAGCCAAGACGGGTCGGCTAGCGGGGGGCCCTTAACACACTACAATGAGCAGTTCTTC.

The chain carries TRBV27 and TRBJ1-2, with D tentatively TRBD1 (5 bases). The CDR3 has 16 amino acids. Germline values: CDR1 MNHEY, CDR2 SMNVEV (reference sequence). V lost 3 bases and J 4 bases, leaving 18 bases between the germline ends. The CDR3 region has the DNA TGTGCCAGCAGTTTTCTCCCCCTGGGGACCGGCTATGGCTACACCTTC. This codes for CASSFLPLGTGYGYTF.

The table lists this clonotype with many counts. The chain carries TRBV20-1 and TRBJ1-5, with 12 bases that match TRBD1. Germline V gene data show CDR1 as DFQATT and CDR2 as SNEGSKA (reference sequence). The CDR3 is 16 residues long. With 3 bases clipped from V and 6 bases from J, the junction kept 9 bases outside the gene matches. The CDR3 protein is CSARAGTGGTSQPQHF. As DNA, the CDR3 is TGCAGTGCTAGGGCTGGGACAGGGGGCACAAGTCAGCCCCAGCATTTT.

This clonotype was seen at least ten times. V usage is TRBV9 and J usage is TRBJ2-7; no firm D call. Per the germline V gene, CDR1 is SGDLS and CDR2 is YYNGEE. The V gene lost 0 bases and the J gene lost 0 bases, with 10 bases spanning the gap. The CDR3 is 15 residues long. This chain's CDR3 is CASSVGAAGSYEQYF. CDR3 sequence (DNA): TGTGCCAGCAGCGTAGGGGCAGCCGGCTCCTACGAGCAGTACTTC.